Listed below are T cell receptor beta chains from one sample, sequenced in a study of technical replicates of blood from several donors. Some clones are missing from TCRdb's copy, which holds only in-frame ones; the method was immunoSEQ multiplex PCR. Here the sample spans 68,000 or so clones, around 94% being singletons. Sequencing was done on a sample of T cells isolated from PBMCs. These receptors were obtained from a human donor in good health. CDR3s include the opening cysteine and the closing phenylalanine or tryptophan. D genes are given only for firm matches. Clone size is not always given. Where it is, it says once, few, many or a class for expanded clones.

d_call clone_size j_call v_call cdr3_nt cdr3_aa
. . TRBJ2-7 TRBV7-9 TGTGCCAGCAGCTTAGTGGGCGTCAACTCCTACGAGCAGTACTTC CASSLVGVNSYEQYF
TRBD2 . TRBJ2-7 TRBV19 TGTGCCAGTAGTATAGGCCTAGCGGGAGTATACGAGCAGTACTTC CASSIGLAGVYEQYF
. . TRBJ1-3 TRBV4-3 TGCGCCAGCAGCCTTTTACAGGGACCTGGAAACACCATATATTTT CASSLLQGPGNTIYF
TRBD2 . TRBJ2-1 TRBV12-5 TGTGCTAGTGGTTTGGCTGTCCCTTCGTTAGCGGGAGGGGATGAGGATGAGCAGTTCTTC CASGLAVPSLAGGDEDEQFF
TRBD2 . TRBJ2-1 TRBV7-9 TGTGCCAGCAACATAGCGGGAGGGAATGAGCAGTTCTTC CASNIAGGNEQFF
. . TRBJ2-2 TRBV25-1 TGTGCCAGCACAGGGGTGACCGGGGAGCTGTTTTTT CASTGVTGELFF
TRBD2 . TRBJ2-7 TRBV10-3 TGTGCCATCAGTGACCAAGGGGAGGGCCCCGACGAGCAGTACTTC CAISDQGEGPDEQYF
. once TRBJ2-5 TRBV30 TGTGCCTGGATGGGGCGAGAGACCCAGTACTTC CAWMGRETQYF
TRBD1 . TRBJ2-7 TRBV6-1 TGTGCCAGCAGTGATCGGGACAGATCGATTTCCAACGAGCAGTACTTC CASSDRDRSISNEQYF
. . TRBJ1-1 TRBV6-6 TGTGCCAGCAAAAAACAGAGAGAGAACACTGAAGCTTTCTTT CASKKQRENTEAFF
. . TRBJ2-6 TRBV7-9 TGTGCCGGACAGCGCTCTGGGGCCAACGTCCTGACTTTC CAGQRSGANVLTF
. few TRBJ2-7 TRBV6-5 TGTGCCAGCAGTTACCGGACATATGGCGACGAGCAGTACTTC CASSYRTYGDEQYF
TRBD2 . TRBJ2-2 TRBV7-9 TGTGCCAGCAGCCGCTCTAGCGGAGGGGAGCTGTTTTTT CASSRSSGGELFF
TRBD1 . TRBJ2-1 TRBV6-1 TGTGCCAGCAGTGAAGCTCGGACAGGGAAGAGATACAATGAGCAGTTCTTC CASSEARTGKRYNEQFF
TRBD1 . TRBJ2-1 TRBV7-2 TGTGCCAGCAGCTTTGCAGGGTGGCAGGGGGTTCCCCTGACCAATGAGCAGTTCTTC CASSFAGWQGVPLTNEQFF
. once TRBJ1-4 TRBV13 TGTGCCAGCAGCAGGACGGGGGAAAAACTGTTTTTT CASSRTGEKLFF
. few TRBJ1-1 TRBV2 TGTGCCATCCCGGGGAAGAACACTGAAGCTTTCTTT CAIPGKNTEAFF
TRBD1 . TRBJ2-7 TRBV4-3 TGCGCCAGCAGCCTGACAGGGGGCTACGAGCAGTACTTC CASSLTGGYEQYF
. once TRBJ1-2 TRBV9 TGTGCCAGCAGCGTGGCTAAAGACCCAGCAGGCTATGGCTACACCTTC CASSVAKDPAGYGYTF
. . TRBJ2-1 TRBV9 TGTGCCAGCAGCGTAGGGTCTAGTTCGCAGTTCTTC CASSVGSSSQFF
TRBD1 . TRBJ1-1 TRBV28 TGTGCCATTGGGGACAGGGGGTATATGAACACTGAAGCTTTCTTT CAIGDRGYMNTEAFF
TRBD2 . TRBJ2-7 TRBV6-1 TGTGCCAGCAACGGAGGGACTAGCTCCTACGAGCAGTACTTC CASNGGTSSYEQYF
. . TRBJ2-3 TRBV21-1 TGTGAAGAGTCCCGCGGGGGGGTCCCAGATACGCAGTATTTT CEESRGGVPDTQYF
. . TRBJ1-2 TRBV30 TGTGCCTGGAGTGCGGGTGGTGGTGGCTACACCTTC CAWSAGGGGYTF
. . TRBJ1-1 TRBV29-1 TGCAGCGCCGGACACTTACAAGCTTTCTTT CSAGHLQAFF
. . TRBJ1-5 TRBV19 TGTGCCAGTAGTATGGGAGGGAGCAATCAGCCCCAGCATTTT CASSMGGSNQPQHF
. . TRBJ1-5 TRBV7-2 TGTGCCAGCAGCTTAAAGGGACTCTCTCAGCCCCAGCATTTT CASSLKGLSQPQHF
TRBD1 . TRBJ1-1 TRBV29-1 TGCAGCGCCGCCGGGACAGGGAGGGCTGAAGCTTTCTTT CSAAGTGRAEAFF
TRBD1 . TRBJ1-1 TRBV2 TGTGCCAGCAGACAGGGGGCAAGCACTGAAGCTTTCTTT CASRQGASTEAFF
. . TRBJ2-1 TRBV7-3 TGTGCCAGCACCCCCGGGGGATTAAACAATGAGCAGTTCTTC CASTPGGLNNEQFF
. . TRBJ2-1 TRBV11-3 TGTGCCAGCAGCCCTAGGCAACTGGGGGGTGCCTACAATGAGCAGTTCTTC CASSPRQLGGAYNEQFF
TRBD1 . TRBJ1-2 TRBV6-5 TGTGCCAGCAGTTCGCACACTTTACAGGGGGCGAGTGGCTACACCTTC CASSSHTLQGASGYTF
. . TRBJ2-1 TRBV4-1 TGCGCCAGCAGCCAAGCCAGTGACAATGAGCAGTTCTTC CASSQASDNEQFF
. . TRBJ2-3 TRBV5-1 TGCGCCAGCAGCTCCTACAGGGTAGCAGATACGCAGTATTTT CASSSYRVADTQYF
TRBD2 once TRBJ2-7 TRBV27 TGTGCCAGCGGAGGACTAGCGGAAGTCTCCTACGAGCAGTACTTC CASGGLAEVSYEQYF
TRBD1 . TRBJ1-5 TRBV19 TGTGCCAGCCCCACAGGGGAACAGCCCCAGCATTTT CASPTGEQPQHF
TRBD2 . TRBJ2-5 TRBV2 TGTGCCAGCAGTGAAGGACTAGCGCTACAAGAGACCCAGTACTTC CASSEGLALQETQYF
TRBD2 . TRBJ2-1 TRBV4-3 TGCGCCAGCAGCCCTGACTTTGGGACTAGTTATGAGCAGTTCTTC CASSPDFGTSYEQFF
TRBD2 once TRBJ2-7 TRBV19 TGTGCCAGTAGTATCGGACTAGCGGGAGACAAAGAGCAGTACTTC CASSIGLAGDKEQYF
. few TRBJ1-1 TRBV11-2 TGTGCCAGCAGCTTTCAGGTAATCACTGAAGCTTTCTTT CASSFQVITEAFF
. . TRBJ1-4 TRBV5-1 TGCGCCAGCAGCTTGGACAGTACTAATGAAAAACTGTTTTTT CASSLDSTNEKLFF
TRBD1 . TRBJ1-6 TRBV6-1 TGTGCCAGCAGTGAAGCTTATGGGGGGACAGGGAAGCGCCCCCTCCACTTT CASSEAYGGTGKRPLHF
TRBD1 . TRBJ1-5 TRBV6-5 TGTGCCAGCAGGGGACAGAGCAATCAGCCCCAGCATTTT CASRGQSNQPQHF
TRBD2 . TRBJ2-7 TRBV5-4 TGTGCCAGCAGCTTTTCGGGAGGTAGCGACGAGCAGTACTTC CASSFSGGSDEQYF
TRBD1 . TRBJ2-1 TRBV28 TGTGCCAGCAGCCCAGGGGGCGGAGCCATCTTTAAGCAGTTCTTC CASSPGGGAIFKQFF
TRBD2 . TRBJ2-1 TRBV14 TGTGCCAGCAGCCAAGAACTGGGACTAGCGGGAGGTCGAGAGCAGTTCTTC CASSQELGLAGGREQFF
. . TRBJ1-1 TRBV6-5 TGTGCCAGCAGTCCACAGGTTCGCTTCACTGAAGCTTTCTTT CASSPQVRFTEAFF
TRBD1 . TRBJ2-1 TRBV19 TGTGCCAGTAGTATCTCCACCGGGACAGGGGACAATGAGCAGTTCTTC CASSISTGTGDNEQFF
TRBD2 . TRBJ2-1 TRBV6-5 TGTGCCAGCAGTTACCTTTCGGGACTACCCTACAATGAGCAGTTCTTC CASSYLSGLPYNEQFF